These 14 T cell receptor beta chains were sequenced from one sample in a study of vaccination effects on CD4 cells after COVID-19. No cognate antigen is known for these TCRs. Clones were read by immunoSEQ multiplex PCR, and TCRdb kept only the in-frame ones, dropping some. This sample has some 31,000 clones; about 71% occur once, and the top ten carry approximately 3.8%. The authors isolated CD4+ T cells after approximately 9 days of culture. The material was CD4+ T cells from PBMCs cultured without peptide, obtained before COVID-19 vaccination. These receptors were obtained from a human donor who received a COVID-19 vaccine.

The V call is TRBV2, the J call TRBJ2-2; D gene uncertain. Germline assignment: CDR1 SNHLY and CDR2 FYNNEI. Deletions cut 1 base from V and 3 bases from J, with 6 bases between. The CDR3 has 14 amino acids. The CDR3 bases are TGTGCCAGCAGTGAAGGAGATTACACCGGGGAGCTGTTTTTT. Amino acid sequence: CASSEGDYTGELFF.

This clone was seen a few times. The CDR3 sequence is CASSLDQSGSGVTGELFF. In DNA form, the CDR3 reads TGTGCCAGCAGCTTAGATCAGAGCGGGAGCGGCGTCACCGGGGAGCTGTTTTTT. The genes are TRBV11-3 and TRBJ2-2; 8 bases agree with TRBD2. The ends lost 0 bases at V and 4 bases at J; junction bases unmatched: 10. The germline gives CDR1 SGHNT, CDR2 YENEEA. CDR3 length: 18 amino acids.

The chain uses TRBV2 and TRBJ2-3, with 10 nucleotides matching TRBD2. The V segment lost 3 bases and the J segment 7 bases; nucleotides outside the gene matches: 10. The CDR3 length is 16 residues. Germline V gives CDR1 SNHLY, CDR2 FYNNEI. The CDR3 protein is CASSEWITSGDYTQYF. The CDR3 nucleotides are TGTGCCAGCAGTGAGTGGATCACTAGCGGGGATTATACGCAGTATTTT.

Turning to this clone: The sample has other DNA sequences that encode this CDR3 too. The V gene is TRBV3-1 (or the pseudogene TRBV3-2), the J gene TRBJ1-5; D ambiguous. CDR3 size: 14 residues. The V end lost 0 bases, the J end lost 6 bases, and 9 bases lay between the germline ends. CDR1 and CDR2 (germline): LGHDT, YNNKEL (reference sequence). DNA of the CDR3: TGTGCCAGCAGCCAAGATAGCGTCAGTCAGCCCCAGCATTTT. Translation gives CASSQDSVSQPQHF.

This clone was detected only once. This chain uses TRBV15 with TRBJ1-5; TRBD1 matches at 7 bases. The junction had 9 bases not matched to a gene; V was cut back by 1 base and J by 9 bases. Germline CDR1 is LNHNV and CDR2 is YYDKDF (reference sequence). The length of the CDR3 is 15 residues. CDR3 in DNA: TGTGCCACCAGCAGAGTGGGGAGGGGGCTGGGGCCCCAGCATTTT. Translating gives CATSRVGRGLGPQHF.

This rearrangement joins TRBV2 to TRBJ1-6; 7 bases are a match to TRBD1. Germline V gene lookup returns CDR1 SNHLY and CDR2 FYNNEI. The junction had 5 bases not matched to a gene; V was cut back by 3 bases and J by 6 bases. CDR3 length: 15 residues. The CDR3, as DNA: TGTGCCAGCAGTGACTCGGGACAGCCTAATTCACCCCTCCACTTT. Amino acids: CASSDSGQPNSPLHF. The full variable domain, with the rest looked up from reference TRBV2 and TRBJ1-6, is EPEVTQTPSHQVTQMGQEVILRCVPISNHLYFYWYRQILGQKVEFLVSFYNNEISEKSEIFDDQFSVERPDGSNFTLKIRSTKLEDSAMYFCASSDSGQPNSPLHFGNGTRLTVT.

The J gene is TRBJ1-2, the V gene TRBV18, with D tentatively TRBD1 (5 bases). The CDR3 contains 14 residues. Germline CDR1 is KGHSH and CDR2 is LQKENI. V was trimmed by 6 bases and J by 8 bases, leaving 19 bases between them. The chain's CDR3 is CASSLVGGQEGYTF. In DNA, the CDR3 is TGTGCCAGCTCGCTGGTCGGGGGTCAAGAAGGCTACACCTTC. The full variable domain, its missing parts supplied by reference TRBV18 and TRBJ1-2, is NAGVMQNPRHLVRRRGQEARLRCSPMKGHSHVYWYRQLPEEGLKFMVYLQKENIIDESGMPKERFSAEFPKEGPSILRIQQVVRGDSAAYFCASSLVGGQEGYTFGSGTRLTVV.

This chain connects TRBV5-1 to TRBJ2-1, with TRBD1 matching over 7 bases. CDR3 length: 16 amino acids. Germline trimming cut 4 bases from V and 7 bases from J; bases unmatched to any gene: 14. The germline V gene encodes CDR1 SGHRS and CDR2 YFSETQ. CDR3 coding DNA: TGCGCCAGCAGCCTATGGACAGGTGGGAAGTGGAATGAGCAGTTCTTC. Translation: CASSLWTGGKWNEQFF.

The chain's CDR3 is CASSRDNREQYF. As DNA, the CDR3 is TGTGCCAGCAGTAGGGACAACCGCGAGCAGTACTTC. The chain employs TRBV12-3 or TRBV12-4 and TRBJ2-7; D might be TRBD1 (6 bases). The CDR3 runs 12 residues. Trimming removed 5 bases at V and 6 bases at J, with 11 bases between.

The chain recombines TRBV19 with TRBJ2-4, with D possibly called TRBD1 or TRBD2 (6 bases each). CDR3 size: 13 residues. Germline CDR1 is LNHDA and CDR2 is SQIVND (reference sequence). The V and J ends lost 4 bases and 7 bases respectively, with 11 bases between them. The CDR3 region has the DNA TGTGCCAGTAGTACTGAGGGGGGCAACATTCAGTACTTC. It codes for CASSTEGGNIQYF.

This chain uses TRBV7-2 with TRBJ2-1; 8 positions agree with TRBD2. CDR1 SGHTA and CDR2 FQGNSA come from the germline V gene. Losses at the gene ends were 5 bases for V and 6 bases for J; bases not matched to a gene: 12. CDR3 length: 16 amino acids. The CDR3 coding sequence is TGTGCCAGCAGCCAGTTCCCCGGGACTAGTTTCAATGAGCAGTTCTTC. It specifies CASSQFPGTSFNEQFF. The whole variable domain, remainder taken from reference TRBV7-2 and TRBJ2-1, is GAGVSQSPSNKVTEKGKDVELRCDPISGHTALYWYRQSLGQGLEFLIYFQGNSAPDKSGLPSDRFSAERTGGSVSTLTIQRTQQEDSAVYLCASSQFPGTSFNEQFFGPGTRLTVL.

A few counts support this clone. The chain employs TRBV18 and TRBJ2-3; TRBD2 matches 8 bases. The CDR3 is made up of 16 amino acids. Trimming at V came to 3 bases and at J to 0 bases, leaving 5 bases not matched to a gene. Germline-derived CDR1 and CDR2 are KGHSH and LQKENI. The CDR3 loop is CASSPFGRASTDTQYF. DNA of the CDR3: TGTGCCAGCTCACCCTTCGGGAGGGCCAGCACAGATACGCAGTATTTT.

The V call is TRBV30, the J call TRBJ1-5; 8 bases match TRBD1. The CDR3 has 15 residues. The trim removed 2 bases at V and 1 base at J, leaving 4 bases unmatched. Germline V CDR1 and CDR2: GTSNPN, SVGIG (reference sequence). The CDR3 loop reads CAWSPGGASNQPQHF. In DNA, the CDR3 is TGTGCCTGGAGTCCAGGGGGCGCGAGCAATCAGCCCCAGCATTTT. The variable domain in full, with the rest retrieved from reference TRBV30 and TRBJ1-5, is SQTIHQWPATLVQPVGSPLSLECTVEGTSNPNLYWYRQAAGRGLQLLFYSVGIGQISSEVPQNLSASRPQDRQFILSSKKLLLSDSGFYLCAWSPGGASNQPQHFGDGTRLSIL.

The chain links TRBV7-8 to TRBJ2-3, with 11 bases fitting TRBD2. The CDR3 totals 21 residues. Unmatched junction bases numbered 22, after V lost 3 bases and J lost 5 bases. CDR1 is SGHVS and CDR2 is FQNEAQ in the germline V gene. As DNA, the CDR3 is TGTGCCAGCAGCTTTGTCATAGCGGGGGGGCCGATTATACAGGTTCTAGATACGCAGTATTTT. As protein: CASSFVIAGGPIIQVLDTQYF.